Shown below are 16 T cell receptor beta chains from a single sample sequenced in a study of blood T cell repertoires in COVID-19. Generated by immunoSEQ multiplex PCR, the TCRdb table keeps only in-frame clones and is missing some. Of approximately 240,000 clones detected, around 81% appear once; the ten largest clones hold around 6.5%. The sequencing sample was made of peripheral blood. Every receptor here comes from a woman aged 60-75 years with active or convalescent COVID-19.

This clone appeared once. This chain uses TRBV11-2 with TRBJ2-1, with D possibly matching TRBD2 (7 bases). The CDR3 consists of 15 residues. Trimming removed 1 base from V and 4 bases from J, with 11 bases in between. Germline V gene lookup returns CDR1 SGHAT and CDR2 FQNNGV. The DNA of the CDR3 is TGTGCCAGCAGCTTAGGGGGGGGGCCTTACAATGAGCAGTTCTTC. This translates into CASSLGGGPYNEQFF.

The chain recombines TRBV29-1 with TRBJ1-3; D not resolved. V was shortened by 0 bases and J by 0 bases, with 12 bases between the two germline ends. CDR3 length equals 16 residues. Per germline, CDR1 SQVTM and CDR2 ANQGSEA. The CDR3: CSVEEGSSFSGNTIYF. CDR3 DNA sequence: TGCAGCGTTGAAGAGGGCAGCTCCTTCTCTGGAAACACCATATATTTT.

This chain links TRBV10-3 with TRBJ1-5; 7 nucleotides align to TRBD1. Per the germline V gene, CDR1 is ENHRY and CDR2 is SYGVKD. J gave up 2 bases and V 6 bases, and 4 bases lay outside the gene matches. The CDR3 is 14 amino acids. This CDR3 is CAISDREGNQPQHF. The CDR3 DNA reads as TGTGCCATCAGCGACAGGGAGGGCAATCAGCCCCAGCATTTT.

CDR3 protein: CASVGGARDHTDTQYF. The CDR3 DNA follows: TGTGCCAGCGTAGGAGGGGCGAGGGACCACACAGATACGCAGTATTTT. This rearrangement joins TRBV2 to TRBJ2-3, with TRBD2 as a possible D gene (6 bases). CDR3 length: 16 residues. V lost 8 bases and J 2 bases, leaving 20 bases between the germline ends. Germline values: CDR1 SNHLY, CDR2 FYNNEI.

This clone was recorded only once. The chain uses TRBV7-3 and TRBJ2-3, with 11 bases identical to TRBD2. The CDR3 runs 14 residues. Germline CDR1 SGHTA, CDR2 FQGTGA. V lost 5 bases to trimming and J lost 4 bases; unmatched junction nucleotides: 2. The CDR3 DNA follows: TGTGCCAGCAGCACTAGCGGGAGTCCAGATACGCAGTATTTT. The encoded protein is CASSTSGSPDTQYF.

This chain joins TRBV4-1 and TRBJ1-1; TRBD1 is a possible D gene (5 bases). Germline V gene sequence: CDR1 MGHRA, CDR2 YSYEKL. The CDR3 contains 15 residues. V lost 4 bases and J lost 4, with 16 bases in between. CDR3: CASSLPGWGGTEAFF. CDR3 DNA: TGCGCCAGCAGCCTCCCAGGCTGGGGGGGCACTGAAGCTTTCTTT.

The rearrangement uses TRBV11-2 and TRBJ2-5; a possible D gene is TRBD1 (5 bases). There are 13 residues in the CDR3. Germline V lookup: CDR1 SGHAT, CDR2 FQNNGV. With 5 bases removed from V and 7 bases from J, the gap between germline ends came to 14 bases. The CDR3 bases are TGTGCCAGCAGCCGGAATCTAAGGGGGACCCAGTACTTC. Encoded protein: CASSRNLRGTQYF.

CDR3 DNA: TGTGCCAGTATAGGGGCGGCGAACACTGAAGCTTTCTTT. It codes for CASIGAANTEAFF. J is TRBJ1-1 and V is TRBV19, with D possibly matching TRBD1 (5 bases). The CDR3 has 13 amino acids. Germline lookup yields CDR1 LNHDA and CDR2 SQIVND (reference sequence). V was clipped by 7 bases and J by 1 base, with 10 bases between them.

This rearrangement joins TRBV19 to TRBJ1-1; 7 bases are a match to TRBD1. V lost 6 bases, J lost 2 bases, and 3 bases stayed unmatched. The germline gives CDR1 LNHDA, CDR2 SQIVND (reference sequence). This CDR3 contains 13 residues. CDR3 residues: CASRDRENTEAFF. In nucleotides, the CDR3 is TGTGCCAGTAGAGACAGGGAAAACACTGAAGCTTTCTTT.

This chain links TRBV6-1 with TRBJ2-2, with a weak D call TRBD2 (5 bases). Germline V CDR1 and CDR2: MNHNS, SASEGT. This CDR3 is built from 17 residues. Trimming pared 0 bases from V and 6 bases from J, leaving 17 bases between. CDR3 amino acids: CASSEASRGLAAGELFF. DNA for the CDR3: TGTGCCAGCAGTGAAGCCTCCCGAGGCCTAGCCGCCGGGGAGCTGTTTTTT.

V usage is TRBV9 and J usage is TRBJ2-6, with TRBD1 matching over 7 bases. J was trimmed by 0 bases and V by 0 bases; bases with no gene match: 9. There are 19 residues in the CDR3. Germline CDR1 and CDR2: SGDLS and YYNGEE. The CDR3 DNA is TGTGCCAGCAGCGTAGCCCCCGGACAGGTGAGCTCTGGGGCCAACGTCCTGACTTTC. Translation gives CASSVAPGQVSSGANVLTF.

This clone was recorded only once. Here the CDR3 DNA reads TGTGCCAGCAGTTATCTAGCGGGAGGCTACAATGAGCAGTTCTTC. The encoded protein is CASSYLAGGYNEQFF. The V call is TRBV6-5, the J call TRBJ2-1, with TRBD2 matching 11 bases. CDR3 length: 15 amino acids. V shed 3 bases and J 3 bases; nucleotides not matched to a gene: 1. CDR1 and CDR2 from the germline V gene are MNHEY and SVGAGI.

The chain joins TRBV7-9 to TRBJ2-5; no clear D gene. CDR1 is SEHNR and CDR2 is FQNEAQ in the germline V gene (reference sequence). The CDR3 is made up of 11 amino acids. V lost 5 bases and J lost 5, with 6 bases in between. Here the CDR3 reads CASSPLETQYF. The CDR3 DNA reads TGTGCCAGCAGCCCCCTGGAGACCCAGTACTTC.

The chain employs TRBV7-2 and TRBJ2-1; TRBD2 aligns across 12 bases. With V trimmed by 5 bases and J by 7 bases, 18 bases remained unmatched. Looked up from germline, CDR1 is SGHTA and CDR2 is FQGNSA. This CDR3 is 19 amino acids long. The CDR3 DNA reads TGTGCCAGCAGCCTGAAGACTAGCGGGAGCCCCATCGCGGGGAATGAGCAGTTCTTC. Its protein product is CASSLKTSGSPIAGNEQFF.

The chain links TRBV5-4 to TRBJ2-1; 9 bases match TRBD2. The CDR3 sequence is 16 residues long. Germline trimming cut 0 bases from V and 6 bases from J; bases unmatched to any gene: 7. From germline, CDR1 is SGHNT and CDR2 YYREEE (reference sequence). CDR3 amino acids: CASSLGVAGASNEQFF. In DNA form, the CDR3 reads TGTGCCAGCAGCTTGGGGGTAGCGGGAGCATCCAATGAGCAGTTCTTC. Combining the CDR3 with reference TRBV5-4 and TRBJ2-1 gives the whole variable domain ETGVTQSPTHLIKTRGQQVTLRCSSQSGHNTVSWYQQALGQGPQFIFQYYREEENGRGNFPPRFSGLQFPNYSSELNVNALELDDSALYLCASSLGVAGASNEQFFGPGTRLTVL.

V gene TRBV19 combines with J gene TRBJ2-7; 9 bases line up with TRBD1. CDR3 length: 16 amino acids. V lost 3 bases and J lost 5; bases outside the gene matches: 11. The germline V gene encodes CDR1 LNHDA and CDR2 SQIVND (reference sequence). The CDR3 here is CASSMGTGFQVHEQYF. The CDR3 DNA sequence: TGTGCCAGTAGTATGGGGACAGGGTTTCAAGTCCACGAGCAGTACTTC.